The TCR beta chain under discussion was sequenced for a study of cytomegalovirus exposure and HLA in healthy donors. Overall study context: As an earlier analysis found, some 170 million T cells yielded 95 million to 130 million unique TCR beta sequences. Study results and caveats: Reports indicate that TCR beta sequences accurately predicted the HLA-A and HLA-B alleles of most subjects.

For this clone: What it recognizes is unknown.

Both 60 Vbeta primers and 13 Jbeta primers went into the PCR. Produced via immunoSEQ multiplex PCR; TCRdb's table is partial and in-frame only. This sample carries over 150,000 clones, roughly 80% of them seen once, and the ten largest clones take approximately 4.5%. Material for sequencing was PBMCs. The clonotype comes from a man under 40 in good health and CMV-seronegative.

CDR3 in amino acids: CASSGGTGSPYEQYF. The DNA of the CDR3 is TGCGCCAGCAGCGGCGGGACAGGGTCCCCCTACGAGCAGTACTTC. The chain employs TRBV4-1 and TRBJ2-7; 9 positions match TRBD1. Germline CDR1 is MGHRA and CDR2 is YSYEKL. There are 15 residues in the CDR3. The V gene end was trimmed by 5 bases and the J gene end by 2 bases; junction bases not matched to a gene: 7.